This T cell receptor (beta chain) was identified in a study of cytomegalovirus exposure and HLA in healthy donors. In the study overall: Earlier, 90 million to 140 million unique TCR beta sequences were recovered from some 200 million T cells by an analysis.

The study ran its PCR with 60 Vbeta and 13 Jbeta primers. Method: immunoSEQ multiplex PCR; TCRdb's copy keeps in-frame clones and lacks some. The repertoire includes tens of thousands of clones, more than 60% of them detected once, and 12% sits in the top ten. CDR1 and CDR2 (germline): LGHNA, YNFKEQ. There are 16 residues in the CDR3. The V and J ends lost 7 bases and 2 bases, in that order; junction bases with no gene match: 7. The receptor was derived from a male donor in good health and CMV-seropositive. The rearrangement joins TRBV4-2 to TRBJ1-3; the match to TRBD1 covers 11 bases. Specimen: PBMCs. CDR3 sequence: CASTGGQGVAGNTIYF. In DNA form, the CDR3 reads TGTGCCAGCACCGGGGGACAGGGGGTCGCTGGAAACACCATATATTTT.